This T cell receptor beta chain was obtained from a study of T cells after posttransplantation cyclophosphamide. General study points: Skin or GI-infiltrating T cells shared few TRB sequences with blood. Donor-recipient repertoire similarity was low at 1-2 months, rising over year one. After PTCy, TRB diversity resembled that of CNI/methotrexate controls.

The protocol was immunoSEQ multiplex PCR, while the TCRdb copy is restricted to in-frame clones and leaves out a portion. This table holds roughly 1,400 clones, roughly 80% found once. A marrow graft followed busulfan-fludarabine conditioning, with cyclophosphamide on days +3 and +4. Regarding this clone: Its target is unknown.

The CDR3 covers 16 residues. V gave up 1 base and J gave up 0 bases; unmatched junction bases: 2. Germline assignment: CDR1 MNHNS and CDR2 SASEGT. The clonotype comes from a male patient in his fifties who received an allogeneic stem cell transplant from an unrelated donor, was CMV-positive, and had acute GVHD only. Some T cells may have originated in the graft donor. Sequenced material: CD4+ T cells sorted from PBMCs, taken after allogeneic stem cell transplant with posttransplant cyclophosphamide. The rearrangement links TRBV6-1 to TRBJ1-5; 8 bases line up with TRBD1. The CDR3 DNA follows: TGTGCCAGCAGTGAAGGGACAGGGTCTAGCAATCAGCCCCAGCATTTT. Residues: CASSEGTGSSNQPQHF.